The 20 T cell receptor beta chains given below trace back to one sample, sequenced in a study of neoadjuvant anti-PD-1 for oral cavity cancer. Repertoires were generated with immunoSEQ multiplex PCR, while TCRdb's copy carries only in-frame clones and drops some. The table shows some 71,000 clones, with over 70% occurring only once. Sequencing used PBMCs, obtained before nivolumab (anti-PD-1) treatment. These receptors all come from a person between 35 and 79 years old with oral cavity squamous cell carcinoma.

The V and J genes are TRBV18 and TRBJ2-3; no firm D call. Trimming stripped 1 base from V and 3 bases from J, with 11 bases between. CDR1 KGHSH and CDR2 LQKENI come from the germline V gene. The CDR3 covers 15 residues. The CDR3 bases are TGTGCCAGCTCACCACTGGTGTTCAGTACAGATACGCAGTATTTT. Its protein is CASSPLVFSTDTQYF.

The rearrangement joins TRBV5-1 to TRBJ2-1; 8 bases are shared with TRBD2. J lost 2 bases, V lost 0 bases, and 4 bases had no gene match. CDR3 size: 16 residues. In germline, CDR1 is SGHRS, CDR2 YFSETQ. CDR3 DNA: TGCGCCAGCAGCTTGGCCGCACTAGCGGCCTACAATGAGCAGTTCTTC. Translation: CASSLAALAAYNEQFF.

This clone was picked up a small number of times. This chain connects TRBV6-1 to TRBJ2-7; D not resolved. Trimming cost V 3 bases and J 4 bases, with 1 base left between them. The CDR3 loop spans 10 amino acids. The germline V gene encodes CDR1 MNHNS and CDR2 SASEGT. The CDR3 coding sequence is TGTGCCAGCAGTGATTACGAGCAGTACTTC. The encoded protein is CASSDYEQYF.

This chain joins TRBV30 and TRBJ2-7; possible D gene TRBD2, 5 bases. This CDR3 contains 12 residues. Germline CDR1 and CDR2: GTSNPN and SVGIG (reference sequence). V gave up 4 bases and J gave up 2 bases, with 9 bases separating them. The CDR3 spells CAWKSGTYEQYF. As DNA, the CDR3 is TGTGCCTGGAAGTCGGGGACCTACGAGCAGTACTTC.

The V and J genes are TRBV29-1 and TRBJ2-7, with 11 bases lining up with TRBD1. From germline, CDR1 is SQVTM and CDR2 ANQGSEA. The CDR3 totals 14 residues. V lost 6 bases to trimming and J lost 2 bases; unmatched junction nucleotides: 6. In nucleotides, the CDR3 is TGCAGCGTCACGGGACAGGGGGACCCCTACGAGCAGTACTTC. Translated, it gives CSVTGQGDPYEQYF.

The rearrangement links TRBV29-1 to TRBJ2-1; 8 bases agree with TRBD2. This CDR3 is 16 amino acids long. The V gene end was trimmed by 5 bases and the J gene end by 8 bases; junction bases not matched to a gene: 17. The V gene's germline CDR1 is SQVTM and CDR2 ANQGSEA. DNA for the CDR3: TGCAGCGTTTGGGGTGGACTAGCCGGCCCCTCTTATGAGCAGTTCTTC. Translated, it gives CSVWGGLAGPSYEQFF.

This clone was detected only once. The rearrangement joins TRBV5-1 to TRBJ2-4; possible D gene TRBD2, 5 bases. The CDR3 runs to 18 residues. The germline V and J ends were trimmed by 2 bases and 1 base, with 19 bases remaining between them. Germline-derived CDR1 and CDR2 are SGHRS and YFSETQ. In nucleotides, the CDR3 is TGCGCCAGCAGCTTAGTACCGAGGGTTCGCTACGCCAAAAACATTCAGTACTTC. This codes for CASSLVPRVRYAKNIQYF.

This rearrangement joins TRBV5-5 to TRBJ1-5; no clear D gene. Germline CDR1 and CDR2: SGHKS and YYEKEE (reference sequence). This CDR3 is 13 amino acids long. V lost 7 bases and J lost 2, with 10 bases in between. The CDR3 sequence is CASSHVGNQPQHF. CDR3 sequence (DNA): TGTGCCAGCTCCCACGTGGGCAATCAGCCCCAGCATTTT.

The chain employs TRBV21-1 and TRBJ2-1; no DNA check was done on the table's D call, TRBD2. TRBV21-1 is annotated as a pseudogene. The CDR3 extends over 18 amino acids. CDR3 loop: CASSKATSGRISYNEQFF. CDR3 DNA: TGTGCCAGCAGCAAAGCGACTAGCGGGAGGATCTCCTACAATGAGCAGTTCTTC.

The chain is built from TRBV6-1 and TRBJ2-7, with D unclear. This CDR3 contains 13 residues. Deletions cut 4 bases from V and 7 bases from J, with 14 bases between. CDR1 and CDR2 from the germline V gene are MNHNS and SASEGT. The CDR3 nucleotides are TGTGCCAGCAGTGTTGCCCGACTTCTGGAGCAGTACTTC. Translated, it gives CASSVARLLEQYF.

The gene calls are TRBV7-8 and TRBJ1-1; D call uncertain. The V gene lost 4 bases and the J gene lost 0 bases, with 6 bases spanning the gap. The CDR3 extends over 13 amino acids. Germline-derived CDR1 and CDR2 are SGHVS and FQNEAQ. CDR3 amino acids: CASSYSLNTEAFF. CDR3 bases: TGTGCCAGCAGCTACTCCTTGAACACTGAAGCTTTCTTT.

This chain links TRBV10-3 with TRBJ2-3; a weak D match, TRBD1 (6 bases). Germline CDR1 and CDR2: ENHRY and SYGVKD. The CDR3 has 12 residues. V was clipped by 10 bases and J by 4 bases, with 12 bases between them. The CDR3 sequence is CATRQESDTQYF. The CDR3 DNA is TGTGCCACTCGACAGGAATCAGATACGCAGTATTTT.

The chain combines TRBV28 with TRBJ1-2; a possible D gene is TRBD1 (5 bases). The germline V gene encodes CDR1 MDHEN and CDR2 SYDVKM. V was pared by 2 bases and J by 5 bases, with 12 bases between. This CDR3 contains 14 residues. CDR3 bases: TGTGCCAGCAGTTTACAGGGTAATATATATGGCTACACCTTC. This codes for CASSLQGNIYGYTF.

Written as DNA, the CDR3 is TGTGCCAGCAGTTCCGTACAGGGGAGGAATGAGCAGTTCTTC. This sequence encodes CASSSVQGRNEQFF. The V call is TRBV6-6, the J call TRBJ2-1, with D possibly being TRBD1 (7 bases). This CDR3 contains 14 residues. The V gene lost 4 bases and the J gene lost 7 bases, with 14 bases spanning the gap. Germline V gene sequence: CDR1 MNHNY, CDR2 SVGAGI (reference sequence).

V gene TRBV6-5 combines with J gene TRBJ2-1; 9 nucleotides agree with TRBD2. Trimming at V came to 2 bases and at J to 2 bases, leaving 1 base not matched to a gene. The CDR3 consists of 15 residues. Germline V CDR1 and CDR2: MNHEY, SVGAGI. The CDR3 sequence is CASSYAGGPYNEQFF. In DNA, the CDR3 is TGTGCCAGCAGTTACGCGGGAGGGCCCTACAATGAGCAGTTCTTC.

This clone was detected only a few times. V and J are TRBV4-1 and TRBJ1-2, with no clear D. Between the trimmed V and J ends, which lost 4 bases and 8 bases, there was a span of 14 bases. The CDR3 is made up of 13 amino acids. The germline V gene encodes CDR1 MGHRA and CDR2 YSYEKL. CDR3 sequence: CASSPPGFSGYTF. CDR3 DNA: TGCGCCAGCAGCCCCCCGGGCTTTAGCGGCTACACCTTC.

The CDR3 DNA sequence: TGTGCCAGCAGCGCGGAAACCGGGACAGCAGTGTATTTT. Its translation: CASSAETGTAVYF. The chain has TRBV9 and TRBJ2-3; 7 bases are a match to TRBD1. Unmatched junction bases numbered 12, after V lost 3 bases and J lost 14 bases. CDR3 size: 13 residues. The germline V gene has CDR1 SGDLS and CDR2 YYNGEE.

About this clone itself: The junction and the germline gene differ at one end; a read error may be behind it. The chain uses TRBV5-1 and TRBJ2-2; TRBD1 matches at 7 bases. The germline CDR1 and CDR2 sequences are SGHRS and YFSETQ. This CDR3 comprises 16 residues. The CDR3 sequence: CASSLGDRANTEELFF. The CDR3 bases are TGCGCCAGCAGCTTGGGTGACAGGGCGAACACCGAGGAGCTGTTTTTT. Variable domain in full (rest from reference TRBV5-1 and TRBJ2-2): KAGVTQTPRYLIKTRGQQVTLSCSPISGHRSVSWYQQTPGQGLQFLFEYFSETQRNKGNFPGRFSGRQFSNSRSEMNVSTLELGDSALYLCASSLGDRANTEELFFGEGSRLTVL.

The chain recombines TRBV19 with TRBJ1-1, with 8 bases lining up with TRBD1. Germline assignment: CDR1 LNHDA and CDR2 SQIVND (reference sequence). This CDR3 contains 14 residues. V gave up 10 bases and J gave up 1 base; unmatched junction bases: 8. Written as DNA, the CDR3 is TGTGCCACCGACAGGGGTTGGGAGAACACTGAAGCTTTCTTT. Translation gives CATDRGWENTEAFF.

J is TRBJ1-2 and V is TRBV10-3; D call uncertain. CDR1 and CDR2 from the germline V gene are ENHRY and SYGVKD. Trimming shortened V by 2 bases and J by 2 bases, and 6 bases separated the two germline ends. This CDR3 contains 13 residues. The CDR3 nucleotides are TGTGCCATCAGTGAGGTGGAGAACTATGGCTACACCTTC. Protein: CAISEVENYGYTF.